Following are 2 T cell receptor beta chains from one sample sequenced in a study of T cell responses to AZD1222 COVID-19 vaccine. Profiling relied on immunoSEQ multiplex PCR, and the TCRdb table lists in-frame clones only, not all of them. The table lists roughly 140,000 clones, around 88% of them singletons. The material was peripheral blood, obtained on day 0 of AZD1222 vaccination. The receptors were sampled from an adult in good health.

This clone was observed once. V is TRBV18 and J is TRBJ2-1, with 13 bases fitting TRBD2. The V segment lost 6 bases and the J segment 8 bases; nucleotides outside the gene matches: 4. The CDR3 contains 14 residues. Germline-derived CDR1 and CDR2 are KGHSH and LQKENI. In DNA, the CDR3 is TGTGCCAGCTCGAAAGGACTAGCGGGAGATGAGCAGTTCTTC. It is translated as CASSKGLAGDEQFF.

J is TRBJ2-2 and V is TRBV5-1, with TRBD2 matching 9 bases. CDR1 and CDR2 (germline): SGHRS, YFSETQ. This CDR3 spans 16 amino acids. With V trimmed by 1 base and J by 4 bases, 5 bases remained unmatched. The CDR3 region has the DNA TGCGCCAGCAGCTTGTCAGTGACTAGCGGCACCGGGGAGCTGTTTTTT. Translating gives CASSLSVTSGTGELFF.